This T cell receptor (beta chain) was retrieved from a study of T cell responses to AZD1222 COVID-19 vaccine. The J segment lost 4 bases and the V segment lost 6 bases, leaving 12 bases of the junction unmatched. CDR3 length: 17 amino acids. Looked up from germline, CDR1 is LNHDA and CDR2 is SQIVND (reference sequence). Assay used: immunoSEQ multiplex PCR; TCRdb lists only in-frame clones, some missing. The sample shows roughly 120,000 clones, 86% of them seen only once. The sequence came from an adult in good health. Sequenced material: peripheral blood, taken on day 0 of AZD1222 vaccination. The rearrangement links TRBV19 to TRBJ2-1; 10 bases are shared with TRBD2. Written as DNA, the CDR3 is TGTGCCAGTAGAAAAGGGAGCGTACTAGCGGGATACAATGAGCAGTTCTTC. Translation gives CASRKGSVLAGYNEQFF.